This T cell receptor beta chain was recorded in a study of Ad26.COV2.S vaccination and SARS-CoV-2 variants. Repertoires were generated with immunoSEQ multiplex PCR, while TCRdb's copy carries only in-frame clones and drops some. Of 300,000 to 400,000 clones listed, roughly 84% are singletons. Treatment indicated: roughly 18 received Ad26.COV2.S at low or high dose, single or two shots; five or six received placebo; per-sample allocation not given. Collection of samples fell on day 63 after the first vaccine or placebo injection. This CDR3 is built from 13 residues. Trimming cost V 5 bases and J 8 bases, with 15 bases left between them.

The receptor's source is a person aged 18-60 years who received the Ad26.COV2.S COVID-19 vaccine or a placebo. The chain joins TRBV12-3 or TRBV12-4 to TRBJ1-2; TRBD1 is a possible D gene (6 bases). The material sequenced was peripheral blood, taken in a trial of Ad26.COV2.S vaccine versus placebo. The CDR3 bases are TGTGCCAGCAGTCCAGGGGCAGGGAAAGGCTACACCTTC. The encoded protein is CASSPGAGKGYTF.